Presented here are 8 T cell receptor beta chains from one specimen sequenced in a study of early T cells in non-severe SARS-CoV-2 infection. TCRdb reanalysed the 5' RACE reads using MiXCR and keeps one entry per CDR3 protein. The sample shows roughly 66,000 distinct CDR3 sequences, less than 9.5% of them seen only once. The sequenced sample was whole blood. The source is an adult who was a healthcare worker with PCR-confirmed SARS-CoV-2 infection or an uninfected control (not recorded which).

The V call is TRBV7-3, the J call TRBJ2-1; D might be TRBD2 (5 bases). The CDR3 is 14 amino acids. Trimming removed 2 bases at V and 9 bases at J, with 14 bases between. Germline loops: CDR1 SGHTA, CDR2 FQGTGA. For the CDR3, the DNA is TGTGCCAGCAGCTTAGTTCCGGGAATGAGTGAGCAGTTCTTC. The encoded protein is CASSLVPGMSEQFF.

This clonotype has more than one count but fewer than ten. The chain links TRBV5-1 to TRBJ2-5; D perhaps matches TRBD2 (5 bases). The CDR3 totals 14 residues. Germline assignment: CDR1 SGHRS and CDR2 YFSETQ. The V end lost 0 bases, the J end lost 2 bases, and 8 bases lay between the germline ends. Written as DNA, the CDR3 is TGCGCCAGCAGCTTGGTAGCGAATCAAGAGACCCAGTACTTC. This translates into CASSLVANQETQYF.

Details on this clonotype: A junction end diverges from the germline sequence, so it may reflect a read error. The V gene is TRBV20-1, the J gene TRBJ2-7; possibly TRBD1 or TRBD2 for D (5 bases each). This CDR3 has 13 amino acids. The V gene's germline CDR1 is DFQATT and CDR2 SNEGSKA (reference sequence). The CDR3 DNA follows: TGCGGTGCAAAGACAGAGGGAGACTACGAGCAGTACTTC. This sequence encodes CGAKTEGDYEQYF.

The table lists this clonotype with many counts. This chain uses TRBV2 with TRBJ1-6; D ambiguous. Deletions cut 8 bases from V and 0 bases from J, with 8 bases between. The V gene's germline CDR1 is SNHLY and CDR2 FYNNEI. The CDR3 contains 14 residues. The CDR3 region has the DNA TGTGCCAGCGGGAGGAGCTCCTATAATTCACCCCTCCACTTT. It translates to CASGRSSYNSPLHF.

This clonotype was seen many times. The chain uses TRBV20-1 and TRBJ2-3; TRBD2 aligns across 13 bases. CDR1 and CDR2 (germline): DFQATT, SNEGSKA (reference sequence). This CDR3 contains 13 residues. The V gene end was trimmed by 5 bases and the J gene end by 6 bases; junction bases not matched to a gene: 2. Written as DNA, the CDR3 is TGCAGTGCTGGACTAGCGGGAGCCGATACGCAGTATTTT. Translated: CSAGLAGADTQYF.

This clonotype has more than one count but fewer than ten. The V call is TRBV27, the J call TRBJ1-6; TRBD1 agrees at 9 bases. The CDR3 is made up of 15 amino acids. The J segment lost 13 bases and the V segment lost 5 bases, leaving 12 bases of the junction unmatched. CDR1 and CDR2 from the germline V gene are MNHEY and SMNVEV (reference sequence). Here the CDR3 reads CASSPTGTGYSPLHF. In DNA form, the CDR3 reads TGTGCCAGCAGTCCAACCGGGACAGGGTACTCGCCCCTCCACTTT.

This clonotype was recorded a few times. The genes are TRBV12-3 or TRBV12-4 and TRBJ2-5; 8 bases are shared with TRBD1. With 6 bases clipped from V and 4 bases from J, the junction kept 4 bases outside the gene matches. The CDR3 is made up of 13 amino acids. CDR3 amino acids: CASREDRGETQYF. CDR3 coding DNA: TGTGCCAGCAGAGAAGACAGGGGAGAGACCCAGTACTTC.

This clonotype has at least ten counts. This chain links TRBV4-1 with TRBJ2-1; 10 nucleotides match TRBD2. Trimming at V came to 8 bases and at J to 7 bases, leaving 20 bases not matched to a gene. Germline-derived CDR1 and CDR2 are MGHRA and YSYEKL. CDR3 length: 18 amino acids. The CDR3 region has the DNA TGCGCCAGCGGATTCAGCGGGAGGGCCGGCGCGACTTGGAATGAGCAGTTCTTC. Translated, it gives CASGFSGRAGATWNEQFF.